This T cell receptor (beta chain) comes out of a study of identical twins. Study observations and caveats: In monozygotic twins, models underestimated the sharing of out-of-frame TCR alpha. Fewer insertions characterized abundant cord blood beta clonotypes, whereas memory repertoires showed none.

This clonotype was detected ten times or more. Its antigen is as yet unknown. CDR3 length: 13 residues. CDR1 and CDR2 from the germline V gene are GTSNPN and SVGIG (reference sequence). V dropped 0 bases and J dropped 6 bases, with 12 bases sitting between them. TCRdb re-called the 5' RACE reads through MiXCR, storing one row per CDR3 protein. The table has around 200,000 distinct CDR3 sequences, approximately 9% seen once. This chain uses TRBV30 with TRBJ2-7; no clear D gene. Sequencing used memory (CD45RO+) T cells sorted from blood. This receptor was taken from a woman between 18 and 29 years old in good health. For the CDR3, the DNA is TGTGCCTGGAGTGTTATCTTGGGCCTCGAGCAGTACTTC. Its protein is CAWSVILGLEQYF.